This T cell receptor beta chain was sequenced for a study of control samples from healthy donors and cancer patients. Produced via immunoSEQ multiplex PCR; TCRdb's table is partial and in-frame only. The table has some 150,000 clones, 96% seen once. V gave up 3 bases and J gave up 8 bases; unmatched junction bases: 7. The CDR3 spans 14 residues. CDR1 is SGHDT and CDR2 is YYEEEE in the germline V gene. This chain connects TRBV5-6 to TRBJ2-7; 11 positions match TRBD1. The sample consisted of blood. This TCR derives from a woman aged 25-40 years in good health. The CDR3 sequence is CASSWGQGGKKQYF. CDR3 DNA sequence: TGTGCCAGCAGCTGGGGACAGGGGGGTAAAAAGCAGTACTTC.